The sequence of this T cell receptor (beta chain) was determined in a study of T cells after yellow fever vaccination. On the study more broadly: With SMART-Seq v4 Ultra Low Input, the fractions containing low cell numbers were prepared.

A single record per CDR3 protein comes from TCRdb applying MiXCR to the 5' RACE reads. The sample consists of 500,000 to 650,000 distinct CDR3 sequences, roughly a sixth of them appearing once. This receptor was obtained from a young man who received the YFV17D yellow fever vaccine. Sequencing was performed on PBMCs, taken roughly 5 days after the first yellow fever vaccination.

The CDR3 coding sequence is TGTGCCAGCAGCTTCCAGACGGGCACAGATACGCAGTATTTT. Residues: CASSFQTGTDTQYF. The rearrangement uses TRBV7-2 and TRBJ2-3, with no clear D. V was cut by 3 bases and J by 1 base, with 8 bases left in between. The CDR3 length is 14 residues. The germline CDR1 and CDR2 sequences are SGHTA and FQGNSA.